Listed below are T cell receptor beta chains from one sample, sequenced in a study of PD-1 blockade in mismatch repair-deficient tumors. The assay was immunoSEQ multiplex PCR, and TCRdb's table has in-frame clones only and misses some. The sample lists about 120,000 clones, almost 90% occurring once. The specimen comprised peripheral blood, sampled 70 to 73 weeks after starting pembrolizumab. The receptors come from an adult with mismatch repair-deficient cancer. CDR3s include the opening cysteine and the closing phenylalanine or tryptophan. D genes are given only for firm matches. The listing skips clone size in some rows; elsewhere it reads once, few, many or a size class.

clone_size d_call j_call v_call cdr3_nt cdr3_aa
NA NA TRBJ1-4 TRBV5-1 TGCGCCAGCAGCCCGGGGGGGGCGCCTAATGAAAAACTGTTTTTT CASSPGGAPNEKLFF
few NA TRBJ2-5 TRBV4-3 TGCGCCAGCAGCCAAGATCTGCAGGGGCTAGGGACCCAGTACTTC CASSQDLQGLGTQYF
NA TRBD2 TRBJ2-2 TRBV29-1 TGCAGCGCCCTGACTAGCGGGAGGAGGACCGGGGAGCTGTTTTTT CSALTSGRRTGELFF
NA NA TRBJ2-2 TRBV13 TGTGCCAGCAGCTTAGGTCCCCCCGGGGAGCTGTTTTTT CASSLGPPGELFF
NA NA TRBJ2-7 TRBV5-1 TGCGCCAGCAGCGGGCGCGGACCTACCTACGAGCAGTACTTC CASSGRGPTYEQYF
NA NA TRBJ2-3 TRBV11-2 TGTGCCAGCAGCTTTTCTCCTACCCACACAGATACGCAGTATTTT CASSFSPTHTDTQYF
NA TRBD1 TRBJ2-7 TRBV2 TGTGCCAGCAGTGAGGGACAGGGTCGCGACGAGCAGTACTTC CASSEGQGRDEQYF
NA NA TRBJ1-2 TRBV19 TGTGCCAGTAGTCCAGACCTGTATGGCTACACCTTC CASSPDLYGYTF
NA NA TRBJ2-4 TRBV28 TGTGCCAGCAGTTTATTAGGGACCAAAAACATTCAGTACTTC CASSLLGTKNIQYF
once NA TRBJ2-7 TRBV9 TGTGCCAGCAGCGAGGGGGCGGGAGAGCAGTACTTC CASSEGAGEQYF
few NA TRBJ2-7 TRBV5-1 TGCGCCAGTACCGAGGGGGACGAGCAGTACTTC CASTEGDEQYF
NA TRBD1 TRBJ2-3 TRBV30 TGTGCCTCGTCCGGGACAGGGAGAGTTACGCAGTATTTT CASSGTGRVTQYF
NA NA TRBJ2-2 TRBV10-1 TGCGCCAGCAGCCGGGACGGACGGGGGGAGCTGTTTTTT CASSRDGRGELFF
NA TRBD1 TRBJ2-7 TRBV11-1 TGTGCCAGCAGCCTCCGACAGGGCGGCGAGCAGTACTTC CASSLRQGGEQYF
NA NA TRBJ1-3 TRBV28 TGTGCCAGCAGCCCAGGGACTGGAAACACCATATATTTT CASSPGTGNTIYF
NA TRBD1 TRBJ1-2 TRBV5-3 TGTGCCAGAAGCGCACACTACCGGGACAGGGTGGCCTATGGCTACACCTTC CARSAHYRDRVAYGYTF
NA TRBD2 TRBJ2-7 TRBV27 TGTGCCAGCAGTCCGACTAGCGGAACCTACGAGCAGTACTTC CASSPTSGTYEQYF
NA TRBD2 TRBJ2-7 TRBV15 TGTGCCACCAGCAGAGATCGGGCTAGCGGGCCCTACGAGCAGTACTTC CATSRDRASGPYEQYF
NA NA TRBJ2-3 TRBV7-2 TGTGCCAGCAGCTCGGGAGCGGAGGTTCGCACAGATACGCAGTATTTT CASSSGAEVRTDTQYF
NA NA TRBJ1-1 TRBV7-9 TGTGCCAGCAGCCAGGGACGCCAGGTCATATGGGACACTGAAGCTTTCTTT CASSQGRQVIWDTEAFF
NA TRBD2 TRBJ2-7 TRBV4-1 TGCGCCAGCAGCCATGCTAGCGGGATCTCCTACGAGCAGTACTTC CASSHASGISYEQYF
NA TRBD1 TRBJ2-3 TRBV10-3 TGTGCCATCAGTGAGACGGGACAGGGGACAGATACGCAGTATTTT CAISETGQGTDTQYF
NA NA TRBJ2-1 TRBV13 TGTGCCAGCAGCATGCTACAGATCTCCTCCTACATTGGGCAGTTCTTC CASSMLQISSYIGQFF
once TRBD2 TRBJ2-1 TRBV27 TGTGCCAGCAGCCAACTAGCGGGAAGACCCCATGAGCAGTTCTTC CASSQLAGRPHEQFF
NA NA TRBJ1-1 TRBV19 TGTGCCAGTAGTATAGATCGGCGTTACATGAACACTGAAGCTTTCTTT CASSIDRRYMNTEAFF
NA TRBD2 TRBJ2-1 TRBV29-1 TGCAGCGTGGGGACTAGCGGGAGGGCCATCGATGAGCAGTTCTTC CSVGTSGRAIDEQFF
NA NA TRBJ2-7 TRBV7-9 TGTGCCAGCAGCGAGTCCTACGAGCAGTACTTC CASSESYEQYF
few TRBD2 TRBJ2-7 TRBV2 TGTGCCAGCAGTTCCTCTAGCGGGGTGGGGGCCGAGCAGTACTTC CASSSSSGVGAEQYF
NA TRBD2 TRBJ2-2 TRBV7-6 TGTGCCAGCAGCGATCCGGGACTAGCGGGAGGGCCGGGGGACACCGGGGAGCTGTTTTTT CASSDPGLAGGPGDTGELFF
NA NA TRBJ2-3 TRBV4-3 TGCGCCAGCAGCCAAGGAGGGTACTACACAGATACGCAGTATTTT CASSQGGYYTDTQYF
NA NA TRBJ1-2 TRBV7-2 TGTGCCAGCAGCTCCGACACCCACCAGGGTTTAAGATATGGCTACACCTTC CASSSDTHQGLRYGYTF
NA TRBD1 TRBJ2-4 TRBV7-8 TGTGCCAGCACGCTCCCGGACAGGGAAAACATTCAGTACTTC CASTLPDRENIQYF
once TRBD2 TRBJ2-7 TRBV13 TGTGCCAGCAGCCCGCGGGGGAACTACGAGCAGTACTTC CASSPRGNYEQYF
once NA TRBJ2-7 TRBV6-5 TGTGCCAGCAGTCCCCTCAGGGGTTTCTACGAGCAGTACTTC CASSPLRGFYEQYF
NA TRBD2 TRBJ2-1 TRBV14 TGTGCCAGCAGCCAAGTGCCTAGCGGGGACTTCGAGCAGTTCTTC CASSQVPSGDFEQFF
NA NA TRBJ2-3 TRBV11-3 TGTGCCAGCAGCCCCACTGTTCCAGATACGCAGTATTTT CASSPTVPDTQYF
NA TRBD1 TRBJ2-7 TRBV7-9 TGTGCCAGCAGCGTCCAGGGGGCGACGGGCGAGCAGTACTTC CASSVQGATGEQYF
NA TRBD2 TRBJ2-7 TRBV30 TGTGCCTGGAGTGTACTCTTTATTAGCGGGAGACCAGACGAGCAGTACTTC CAWSVLFISGRPDEQYF
NA NA TRBJ2-6 TRBV27 TGTGCCAGCAGTTTCGGCAGAATCTCTGGGGCCAACGTCCTGACTTTC CASSFGRISGANVLTF
NA TRBD1 TRBJ2-7 TRBV11-2 TGTGCCAGCAGCTGGGGACAGGGCTCCTACGAGCAGTACTTC CASSWGQGSYEQYF
once NA TRBJ2-2 TRBV21-1 TGTGCCAGCAATATAGCGGCGGGAGGGCCGTTGGATGGCGGGGAGCTGTTTTTT CASNIAAGGPLDGGELFF
NA TRBD1 TRBJ1-1 TRBV11-2 TGTGCCAGCAGGATAATCGACAGGGGAGGGACTGAAGCTTTCTTT CASRIIDRGGTEAFF
once TRBD2 TRBJ2-3 TRBV2 TGTGCCAGCAGTGGGACTCTAGCGGGAGTCACAGATACGCAGTATTTT CASSGTLAGVTDTQYF
NA NA TRBJ1-5 TRBV10-2 TGCGCCAGCTCTATGACGGGGGATCAGCCCCAGCATTTT CASSMTGDQPQHF
NA NA TRBJ2-7 TRBV5-4 TGTGCCAGCAGCTTGGGGTGGCCGGGGCACGAGCAGTACTTC CASSLGWPGHEQYF
NA NA TRBJ2-2 TRBV11-2 TGTGCCAGCAAACTTATGGGGACCGGGGAGCTGTTTTTT CASKLMGTGELFF